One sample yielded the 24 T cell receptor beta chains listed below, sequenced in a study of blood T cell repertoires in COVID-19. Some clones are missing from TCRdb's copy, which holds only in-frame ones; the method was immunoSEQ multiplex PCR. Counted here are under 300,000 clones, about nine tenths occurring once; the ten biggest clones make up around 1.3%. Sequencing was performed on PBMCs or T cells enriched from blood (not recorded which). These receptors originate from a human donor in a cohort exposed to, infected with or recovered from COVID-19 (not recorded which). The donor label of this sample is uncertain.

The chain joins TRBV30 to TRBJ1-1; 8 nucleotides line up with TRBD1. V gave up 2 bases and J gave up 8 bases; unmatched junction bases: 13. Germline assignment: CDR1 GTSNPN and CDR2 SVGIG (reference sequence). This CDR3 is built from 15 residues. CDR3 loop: CAWSTWTRGRREAFF. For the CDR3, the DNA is TGTGCCTGGAGTACTTGGACCAGGGGGCGAAGGGAAGCTTTCTTT.

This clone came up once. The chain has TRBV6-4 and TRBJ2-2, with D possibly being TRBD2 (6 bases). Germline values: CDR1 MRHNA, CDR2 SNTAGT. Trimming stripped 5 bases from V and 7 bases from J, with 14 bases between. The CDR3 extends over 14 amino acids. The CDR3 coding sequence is TGTGCCAGCAGTCGGGAGCCAATCGGCGGGGAGCTGTTTTTT. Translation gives CASSREPIGGELFF.

CDR3 in amino acids: CASSPPGSNQPQHF. The CDR3, as DNA: TGTGCCAGCAGCCCGCCGGGAAGCAATCAGCCCCAGCATTTT. V is TRBV7-8 and J is TRBJ1-5; D unresolved. The CDR3 extends over 14 amino acids. Trimming removed 5 bases from V and 1 base from J, with 9 bases in between. CDR1 is SGHVS, CDR2 FQNEAQ, per germline.

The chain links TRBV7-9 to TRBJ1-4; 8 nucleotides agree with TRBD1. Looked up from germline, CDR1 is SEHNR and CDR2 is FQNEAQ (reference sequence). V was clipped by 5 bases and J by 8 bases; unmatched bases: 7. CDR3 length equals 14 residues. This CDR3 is CASSRQGTGEKLFF. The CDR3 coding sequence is TGTGCCAGCAGCCGACAGGGGACTGGGGAAAAACTGTTTTTT.

CDR3 nucleotides: TGTGCCAGCACCCCGAGAGGCTCACCCCTCCACTTT. Protein sequence: CASTPRGSPLHF. This sequence joins TRBV11-2 and TRBJ1-6; D gene ambiguous. The germline V gene encodes CDR1 SGHAT and CDR2 FQNNGV. This CDR3 spans 12 amino acids. Trimming left V 7 bases short and J 10 bases short, with 11 bases between. The full variable domain, its missing parts supplied by reference TRBV11-2 and TRBJ1-6, is EAGVAQSPRYKIIEKRQSVAFWCNPISGHATLYWYQQILGQGPKLLIQFQNNGVVDDSQLPKDRFSAERLKGVDSTLKIQPAKLEDSAVYLCASTPRGSPLHFGNGTRLTVT.

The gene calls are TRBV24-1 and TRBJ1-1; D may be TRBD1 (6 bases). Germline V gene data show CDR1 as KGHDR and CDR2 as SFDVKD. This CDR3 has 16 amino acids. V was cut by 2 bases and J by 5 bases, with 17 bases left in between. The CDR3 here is CATSDSYGGAGTEAFF. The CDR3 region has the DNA TGTGCCACCAGTGATTCCTATGGGGGGGCTGGGACTGAAGCTTTCTTT.

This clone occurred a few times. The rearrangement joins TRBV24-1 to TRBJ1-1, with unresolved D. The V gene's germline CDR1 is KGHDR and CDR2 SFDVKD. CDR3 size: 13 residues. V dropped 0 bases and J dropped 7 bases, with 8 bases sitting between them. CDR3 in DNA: TGTGCCACCAGTGATTTGGACGGGATTGAAGCTTTCTTT. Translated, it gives CATSDLDGIEAFF.

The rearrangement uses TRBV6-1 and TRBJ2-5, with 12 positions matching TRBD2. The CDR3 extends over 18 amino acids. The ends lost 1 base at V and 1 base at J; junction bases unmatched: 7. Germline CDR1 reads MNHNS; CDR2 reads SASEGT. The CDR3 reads CASSEGKLAGGFQETQYF. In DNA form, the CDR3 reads TGTGCCAGCAGTGAAGGGAAACTAGCGGGGGGTTTCCAAGAGACCCAGTACTTC.

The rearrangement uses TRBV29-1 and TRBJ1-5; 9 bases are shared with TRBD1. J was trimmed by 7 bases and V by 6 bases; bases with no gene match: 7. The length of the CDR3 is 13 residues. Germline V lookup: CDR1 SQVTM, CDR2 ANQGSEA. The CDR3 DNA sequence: TGCAGCGTCGGGACAGGGTTCGGGCAGCCCCAGCATTTT. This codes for CSVGTGFGQPQHF.

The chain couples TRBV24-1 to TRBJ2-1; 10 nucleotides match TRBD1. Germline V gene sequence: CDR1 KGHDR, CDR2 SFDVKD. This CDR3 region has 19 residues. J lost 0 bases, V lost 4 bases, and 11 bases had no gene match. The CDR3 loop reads CATSESGTGALSSYNEQFF. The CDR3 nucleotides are TGTGCCACCAGTGAGTCCGGGACAGGGGCCCTCAGCTCCTACAATGAGCAGTTCTTC.

The chain's CDR3 is CASSLAGTANTGELFF. CDR3 coding DNA: TGCGCCAGCAGCTTGGCCGGGACAGCGAACACCGGGGAGCTGTTTTTT. The chain uses TRBV5-1 and TRBJ2-2, with 7 bases identical to TRBD1. With 0 bases clipped from V and 0 bases from J, the junction kept 2 bases outside the gene matches. CDR3 length equals 16 residues. Germline CDR1 reads SGHRS; CDR2 reads YFSETQ.

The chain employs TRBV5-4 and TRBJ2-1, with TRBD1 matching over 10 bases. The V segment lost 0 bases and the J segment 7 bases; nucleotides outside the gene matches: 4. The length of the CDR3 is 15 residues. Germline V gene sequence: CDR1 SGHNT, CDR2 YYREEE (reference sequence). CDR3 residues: CASSLVTGGRNEQFF. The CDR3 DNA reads TGTGCCAGCAGCTTGGTGACAGGGGGCAGGAATGAGCAGTTCTTC. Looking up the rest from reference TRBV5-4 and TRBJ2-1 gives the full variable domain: ETGVTQSPTHLIKTRGQQVTLRCSSQSGHNTVSWYQQALGQGPQFIFQYYREEENGRGNFPPRFSGLQFPNYSSELNVNALELDDSALYLCASSLVTGGRNEQFFGPGTRLTVL.

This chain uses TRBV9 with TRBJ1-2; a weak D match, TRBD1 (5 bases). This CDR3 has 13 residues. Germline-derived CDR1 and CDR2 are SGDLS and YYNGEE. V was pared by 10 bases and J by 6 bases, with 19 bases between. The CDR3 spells CADEQVSAHGYTF. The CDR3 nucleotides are TGTGCCGACGAACAGGTTTCGGCGCATGGCTACACCTTC.

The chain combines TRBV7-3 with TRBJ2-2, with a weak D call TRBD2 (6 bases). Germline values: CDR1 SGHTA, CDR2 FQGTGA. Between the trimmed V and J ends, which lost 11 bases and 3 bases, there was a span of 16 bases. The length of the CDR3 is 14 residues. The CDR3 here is CACAAGRDTGELFF. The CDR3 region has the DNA TGTGCCTGCGCGGCGGGGCGGGACACCGGGGAGCTGTTTTTT.

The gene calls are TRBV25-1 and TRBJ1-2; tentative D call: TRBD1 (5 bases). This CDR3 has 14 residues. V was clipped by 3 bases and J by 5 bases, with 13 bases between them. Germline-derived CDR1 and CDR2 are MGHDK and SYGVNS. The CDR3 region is CASSEAGGLYGYTF. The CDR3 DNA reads TGTGCCAGCAGTGAGGCCGGGGGTTTATATGGCTACACCTTC.

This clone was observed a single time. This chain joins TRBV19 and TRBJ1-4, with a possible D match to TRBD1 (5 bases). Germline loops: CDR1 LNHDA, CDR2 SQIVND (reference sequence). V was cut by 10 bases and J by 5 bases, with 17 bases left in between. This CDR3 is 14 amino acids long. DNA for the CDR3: TGTGCCACCCAACGGGGGGGAGGGAATGAAAAACTGTTTTTT. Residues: CATQRGGGNEKLFF. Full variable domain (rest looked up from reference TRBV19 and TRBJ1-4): DGGITQSPKYLFRKEGQNVTLSCEQNLNHDAMYWYRQDPGQGLRLIYYSQIVNDFQKGDIAEGYSVSREKKESFPLTVTSAQKNPTAFYLCATQRGGGNEKLFFGSGTQLSVL.

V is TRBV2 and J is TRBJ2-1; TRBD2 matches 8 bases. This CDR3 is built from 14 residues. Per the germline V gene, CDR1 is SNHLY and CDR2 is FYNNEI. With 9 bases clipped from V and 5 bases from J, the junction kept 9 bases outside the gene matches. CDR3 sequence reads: CASRTSSSNNEQFF. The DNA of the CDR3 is TGTGCCAGTAGGACTAGCTCCTCGAACAATGAGCAGTTCTTC.

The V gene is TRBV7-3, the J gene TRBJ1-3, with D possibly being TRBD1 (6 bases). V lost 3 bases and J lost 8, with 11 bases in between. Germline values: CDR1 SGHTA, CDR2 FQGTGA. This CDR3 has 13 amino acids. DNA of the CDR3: TGTGCCAGCAGCTTCCCAGGGGCAGACACCATATATTTT. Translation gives CASSFPGADTIYF.

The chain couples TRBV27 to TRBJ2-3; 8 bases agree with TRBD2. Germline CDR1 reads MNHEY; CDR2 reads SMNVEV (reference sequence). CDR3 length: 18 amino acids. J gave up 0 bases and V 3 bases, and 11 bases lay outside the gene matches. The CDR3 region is CASSFVGRLARSTDTQYF. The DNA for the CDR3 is TGTGCCAGCAGTTTCGTGGGAAGACTAGCGCGGAGCACAGATACGCAGTATTTT.

The CDR3 DNA follows: TGCAGTGCTAGAAGGCGGGGAGAGCAGTTCTTC. It codes for CSARRRGEQFF. The chain employs TRBV20-1 and TRBJ2-1; maybe TRBD2 (6 bases). Between the trimmed V and J ends, which lost 2 bases and 10 bases, there was a span of 9 bases. This CDR3 is 11 amino acids long. Germline values: CDR1 DFQATT, CDR2 SNEGSKA (reference sequence).

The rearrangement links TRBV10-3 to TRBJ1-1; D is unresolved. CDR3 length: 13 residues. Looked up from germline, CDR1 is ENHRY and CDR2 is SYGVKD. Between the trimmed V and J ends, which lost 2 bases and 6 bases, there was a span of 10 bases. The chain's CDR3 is CAISEPTRAEAFF. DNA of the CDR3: TGTGCCATCAGTGAGCCGACTAGGGCTGAAGCTTTCTTT.

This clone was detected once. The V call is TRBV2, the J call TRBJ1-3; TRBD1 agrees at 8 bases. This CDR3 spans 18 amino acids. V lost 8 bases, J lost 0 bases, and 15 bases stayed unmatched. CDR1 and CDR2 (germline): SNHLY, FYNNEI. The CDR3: CASEARTGTGISGNTIYF. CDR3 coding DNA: TGTGCCAGCGAAGCAAGAACCGGGACAGGCATCTCTGGAAACACCATATATTTT. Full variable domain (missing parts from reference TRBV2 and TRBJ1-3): EPEVTQTPSHQVTQMGQEVILRCVPISNHLYFYWYRQILGQKVEFLVSFYNNEISEKSEIFDDQFSVERPDGSNFTLKIRSTKLEDSAMYFCASEARTGTGISGNTIYFGEGSWLTVV.

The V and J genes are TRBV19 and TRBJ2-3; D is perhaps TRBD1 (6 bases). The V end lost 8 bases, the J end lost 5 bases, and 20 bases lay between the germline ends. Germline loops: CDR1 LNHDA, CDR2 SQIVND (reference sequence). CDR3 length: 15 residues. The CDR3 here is CASRHEGVGRDTQYF. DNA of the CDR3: TGTGCCAGTCGACATGAGGGGGTGGGTAGAGATACGCAGTATTTT.

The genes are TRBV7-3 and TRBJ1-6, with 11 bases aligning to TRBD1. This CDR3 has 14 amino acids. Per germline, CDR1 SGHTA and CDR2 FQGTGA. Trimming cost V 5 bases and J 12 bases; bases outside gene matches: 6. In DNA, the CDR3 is TGTGCCAGCAGCAGGACAGGGGGCGAGGGACCCCTCCACTTT. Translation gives CASSRTGGEGPLHF.